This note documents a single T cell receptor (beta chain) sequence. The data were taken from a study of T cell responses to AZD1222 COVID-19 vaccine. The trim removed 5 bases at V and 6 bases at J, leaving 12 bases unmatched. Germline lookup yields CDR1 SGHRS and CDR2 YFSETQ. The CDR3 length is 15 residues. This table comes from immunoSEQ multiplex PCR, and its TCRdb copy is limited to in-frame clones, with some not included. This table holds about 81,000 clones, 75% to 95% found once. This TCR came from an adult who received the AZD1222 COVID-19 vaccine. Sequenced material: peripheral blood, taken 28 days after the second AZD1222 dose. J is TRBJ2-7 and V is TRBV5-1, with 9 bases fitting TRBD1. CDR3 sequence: CASRDLGQGLSEQYF. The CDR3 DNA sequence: TGCGCCAGCAGGGACTTGGGACAGGGTCTCAGCGAGCAGTACTTC.